Each of the 28 T cell receptor beta chains below was sequenced from the same sample in a study of T cell responses to AZD1222 COVID-19 vaccine. The protocol was immunoSEQ multiplex PCR, while the TCRdb copy is restricted to in-frame clones and leaves out a portion. This sample yields 55,000 to 65,000 clones, of which roughly 88% are seen a single time; around 15% belongs to the top ten. The sample consisted of peripheral blood, taken on day 0 of AZD1222 vaccination. These receptors all come from an adult in good health.

This sequence joins TRBV10-2 and TRBJ2-7, with D hard to call. Germline CDR1 reads WSHSY; CDR2 reads SAAADI. The CDR3 consists of 13 residues. Trimming shortened V by 5 bases and J by 3 bases, and 11 bases separated the two germline ends. DNA for the CDR3: TGCGCCAGCAGTTTGTTTAGTCTCTACGAGCAGTACTTC. Protein product: CASSLFSLYEQYF.

This sequence joins TRBV6-1 and TRBJ2-5, with unresolved D. The V and J ends lost 2 bases and 2 bases respectively, with 12 bases between them. The CDR3 totals 15 residues. The germline V gene has CDR1 MNHNS and CDR2 SASEGT. The CDR3, as DNA: TGTGCCAGCAGTGAATTATGGCAGCTTCAAGAGACCCAGTACTTC. Encoded protein: CASSELWQLQETQYF.

V usage is TRBV7-3 and J usage is TRBJ1-2; 8 positions agree with TRBD1. The germline V gene encodes CDR1 SGHTA and CDR2 FQGTGA. V lost 5 bases, J lost 4 bases, and 9 bases stayed unmatched. This CDR3 has 15 residues. The CDR3 DNA is TGTGCCAGCAGCCCCGGGACAGGCGACAGCTATGGCTACACCTTC. This translates into CASSPGTGDSYGYTF.

This sequence joins TRBV2 and TRBJ2-3; no firm D call. The ends were cut back, 3 bases at V and 3 bases at J, with 4 bases in the middle. From germline, CDR1 is SNHLY and CDR2 FYNNEI. The CDR3 sequence is 12 residues long. CDR3 DNA: TGTGCCAGCAGTGAGAGGACAGATACGCAGTATTTT. It yields the protein CASSERTDTQYF.

The V gene is TRBV12-3 or TRBV12-4, the J gene TRBJ2-5, with 7 bases lining up with TRBD1. Trimming cost V 8 bases and J 5 bases; bases outside gene matches: 5. The CDR3 length is 12 residues. CDR3 in DNA: TGTGCCAGCGGCGACAGGGCCGAGACCCAGTACTTC. It translates to CASGDRAETQYF.

The J gene is TRBJ1-5, the V gene TRBV3-1 (or the pseudogene TRBV3-2); D call uncertain. Germline CDR1 reads LGHDT; CDR2 reads YNNKEL (reference sequence). The ends were cut back, 1 base at V and 1 base at J, with 14 bases in the middle. The CDR3 consists of 17 residues. For the CDR3, the DNA is TGTGCCAGCAGCCAAGGTTATGGCAGATTAAGCAATCAGCCCCAGCATTTT. This gives the protein CASSQGYGRLSNQPQHF.

The rearrangement links TRBV2 to TRBJ1-4; 10 nucleotides line up with TRBD1. Germline loops: CDR1 SNHLY, CDR2 FYNNEI. J gave up 10 bases and V 4 bases, and 12 bases lay outside the gene matches. The CDR3 is made up of 16 amino acids. CDR3 nucleotides: TGTGCCAGCAGTGCCGGACAGGGGGGTCTCGGGTCAAAACTGTTTTTT. Translation gives CASSAGQGGLGSKLFF.

The chain employs TRBV6-5 and TRBJ1-5; the D is unclear. The CDR3 runs to 15 residues. Between the trimmed V and J ends, which lost 6 bases and 5 bases, there was a span of 17 bases. Germline V gives CDR1 MNHEY, CDR2 SVGAGI. The DNA for the CDR3 is TGTGCCAGCAGCCACGCGGGGTCTGGAGATCAGCCCCAGCATTTT. Translation gives CASSHAGSGDQPQHF.

This chain links TRBV29-1 with TRBJ1-2; D unclear. The CDR3 length is 13 residues. Trimming took 4 bases from V and 8 from J, leaving 17 bases between them. Germline assignment: CDR1 SQVTM and CDR2 ANQGSEA. In DNA, the CDR3 is TGCAGCGTTGTCTCCCATGGGGAGTTCGGCTACACCTTC. It translates to CSVVSHGEFGYTF.

The gene calls are TRBV5-5 and TRBJ2-3; D not certain. V dropped 2 bases and J dropped 2 bases, with 9 bases sitting between them. Germline loops: CDR1 SGHKS, CDR2 YYEKEE (reference sequence). The CDR3 covers 14 residues. In DNA, the CDR3 is TGTGCCAGCAGCTTTGCGGAGACCACAGATACGCAGTATTTT. It encodes CASSFAETTDTQYF.

The chain has TRBV27 and TRBJ1-1; D remains unclear. With 0 bases removed from V and 1 base from J, the gap between germline ends came to 6 bases. This CDR3 is 14 amino acids long. CDR1 MNHEY and CDR2 SMNVEV come from the germline V gene (reference sequence). CDR3 coding DNA: TGTGCCAGCAGTTTATCCCGCAGGAACACTGAAGCTTTCTTT. Protein: CASSLSRRNTEAFF.

As DNA, the CDR3 is TGTGCCAGTGACTTGGGGGCGGGATTGACAGATACGCAGTATTTT. Translated: CASDLGAGLTDTQYF. The rearrangement links TRBV19 to TRBJ2-3; tentatively, D is TRBD1 or TRBD2 (6 bases each). Trimming removed 8 bases from V and 3 bases from J, with 18 bases in between. The germline V gene encodes CDR1 LNHDA and CDR2 SQIVND (reference sequence). The CDR3 totals 15 residues.

The chain couples TRBV3-1 (or the pseudogene TRBV3-2) to TRBJ1-1; D remains ambiguous. Trimming left V 5 bases short and J 2 bases short, with 18 bases between. This CDR3 has 16 residues. Per the germline V gene, CDR1 is LGHDT and CDR2 is YNNKEL (reference sequence). The CDR3 nucleotides read TGTGCCAGCAGCTTCCTTTCGGTGCGGGGAAACACTGAAGCTTTCTTT. It encodes CASSFLSVRGNTEAFF.

The rearrangement joins TRBV5-1 to TRBJ2-7, with TRBD2 identical over 10 bases. CDR3 length: 15 residues. Trimming took 0 bases from V and 7 from J; bases not matched to a gene: 7. In germline, CDR1 is SGHRS, CDR2 YFSETQ. CDR3 amino acids: CASSLGSGLAIEQYF. The DNA for the CDR3 is TGCGCCAGCAGCTTGGGGTCGGGACTAGCGATTGAGCAGTACTTC.

CDR3 amino acids: CASSLGIYQPQHF. CDR3 nucleotide sequence: TGTGCCAGCAGCTTAGGTATTTATCAGCCCCAGCATTTT. The chain joins TRBV11-2 to TRBJ1-5; D is uncertain. This CDR3 is 13 amino acids long. The V and J ends lost 1 base and 5 bases respectively, with 6 bases between them. CDR1 SGHAT and CDR2 FQNNGV come from the germline V gene.

The J gene is TRBJ1-5, the V gene TRBV5-6, with TRBD1 matching over 7 bases. CDR3 size: 14 residues. Germline V CDR1 and CDR2: SGHDT, YYEEEE. V shed 4 bases, J shed 7 bases, and the junction held 8 bases outside the gene matches. DNA of the CDR3: TGTGCCAGCAGCACGAAGGGGGCGCACCAGCCCCAGCATTTT. Translation gives CASSTKGAHQPQHF.

The chain couples TRBV7-8 to TRBJ2-2, with D tentatively TRBD2 (6 bases). The CDR3 length is 15 residues. Looked up from germline, CDR1 is SGHVS and CDR2 is FQNEAQ. V was clipped by 5 bases and J by 2 bases, with 12 bases between them. CDR3 sequence: CASSRPRGNTGELFF. CDR3 DNA: TGTGCCAGCAGCCGTCCGCGGGGAAACACCGGGGAGCTGTTTTTT.

CDR3 residues: CASSLGQARYEQYF. CDR3 nucleotides: TGTGCCAGCAGTTTGGGGCAGGCCAGGTACGAGCAGTACTTC. The J gene is TRBJ2-7, the V gene TRBV6-5; a possible D gene is TRBD1 (5 bases). The germline V and J ends were trimmed by 4 bases and 4 bases, with 14 bases remaining between them. From germline, CDR1 is MNHEY and CDR2 SVGAGI. The CDR3 spans 14 residues.

The rearrangement joins TRBV12-3 or TRBV12-4 to TRBJ1-2; D is ambiguous. Trimming stripped 0 bases from V and 7 bases from J, with 9 bases between. CDR3 length: 13 amino acids. The CDR3 loop reads CASSLAGYGGYTF. The CDR3 DNA sequence: TGTGCCAGCAGTTTAGCGGGATACGGTGGCTACACCTTC.

The V and J genes are TRBV3-1 (or the pseudogene TRBV3-2) and TRBJ2-1; 12 nucleotides match TRBD2. The CDR3 loop spans 16 amino acids. In germline, CDR1 is LGHDT, CDR2 YNNKEL (reference sequence). The V segment lost 2 bases and the J segment 6 bases; nucleotides outside the gene matches: 5. The CDR3, as DNA: TGTGCCAGCAGCCAACGTCGACTAGCGGGAGCCAATGAGCAGTTCTTC. Its translation is CASSQRRLAGANEQFF.

The chain is built from TRBV12-3 or TRBV12-4 and TRBJ1-1; D perhaps matches TRBD1 (6 bases). CDR3 length: 13 residues. V lost 6 bases and J lost 5, with 13 bases in between. CDR3 protein: CASRLLRGTEAFF. For the CDR3, the DNA is TGTGCCAGCAGGCTGCTAAGGGGGACTGAAGCTTTCTTT.

The V gene is TRBV19, the J gene TRBJ2-1, with a possible D match to TRBD2 (6 bases). The CDR3 loop spans 15 amino acids. V lost 7 bases to trimming and J lost 2 bases, with 15 bases between them. Germline CDR1 and CDR2: LNHDA and SQIVND (reference sequence). The CDR3 loop is CASKEGGSAYNEQFF. Written as DNA, the CDR3 is TGTGCCAGTAAGGAGGGAGGATCAGCCTACAATGAGCAGTTCTTC.

The J gene is TRBJ2-1, the V gene TRBV4-1; D gene ambiguous. Trimming shortened V by 3 bases and J by 3 bases, and 6 bases separated the two germline ends. The CDR3 loop spans 13 amino acids. The germline gives CDR1 MGHRA, CDR2 YSYEKL. The CDR3 sequence is CASSQGGYNEQFF. In DNA form, the CDR3 reads TGCGCCAGCAGCCAGGGTGGCTACAATGAGCAGTTCTTC.

This chain links TRBV7-9 with TRBJ1-2; tentatively, D is TRBD1 (5 bases). CDR3 length: 16 residues. Germline-derived CDR1 and CDR2 are SEHNR and FQNEAQ (reference sequence). The ends were cut back, 2 bases at V and 3 bases at J, with 16 bases in the middle. CDR3 protein: CASSLRAGPGDYGYTF. DNA of the CDR3: TGTGCCAGCAGCTTAAGGGCAGGGCCAGGCGACTATGGCTACACCTTC.

The V gene is TRBV6-2 or TRBV6-3, the J gene TRBJ1-5; 7 nucleotides line up with TRBD1. The CDR3 totals 15 residues. J was trimmed by 1 base and V by 4 bases; bases with no gene match: 4. Germline CDR1 and CDR2: MNHEY and SVGEGT. CDR3 in DNA: TGTGCCAGCAGTTCGAGACAGGGAAGCAATCAGCCCCAGCATTTT. Translating gives CASSSRQGSNQPQHF.

This clone was observed once. The J gene is TRBJ2-5, the V gene TRBV20-1; no reliable D call. Germline CDR1 reads DFQATT; CDR2 reads SNEGSKA (reference sequence). The CDR3 runs 11 residues. Trimming shortened V by 3 bases and J by 6 bases, and 8 bases separated the two germline ends. CDR3 region: CSASPSKTQYF. The CDR3 DNA sequence: TGCAGTGCTAGTCCCAGCAAGACCCAGTACTTC.

The chain recombines TRBV19 with TRBJ1-1, with D maybe TRBD1 (6 bases). Germline CDR1 LNHDA, CDR2 SQIVND (reference sequence). Deletions cut 5 bases from V and 7 bases from J, with 11 bases between. This CDR3 is 12 amino acids long. Here the CDR3 DNA reads TGTGCCAGTAGTTGGGGCAGGGGTGAAGCTTTCTTT. It encodes CASSWGRGEAFF.

This chain uses TRBV14 with TRBJ1-3; 9 positions agree with TRBD1. The length of the CDR3 is 17 residues. The J segment lost 3 bases and the V segment lost 0 bases, leaving 6 bases of the junction unmatched. CDR1 and CDR2 from the germline V gene are SGHDN and FVKESK. CDR3 residues: CASSQEKGQGFGNTIYF. In DNA form, the CDR3 reads TGTGCCAGCAGCCAAGAGAAGGGACAGGGCTTTGGAAACACCATATATTTT.